This T cell receptor beta chain is from a study of T cell changes during pregnancy in multiple sclerosis (dated by TCRdb to between 2017 and 2020). About the full investigation: The study examined how the T cell repertoire changed over the course of pregnancy in women with multiple sclerosis.

Turning to this clone: Its antigen specificity is not known. Base qualities are not recorded, but no much larger clone differs from it by a single base.

Libraries were prepared through the immunoSEQ multiplex PCR assay. Here the immuneACCESS table is served through TCRdb, limited to in-frame sequences with V and J called. Missing clones are a known gap in these copies; in checked studies unresolved V genes cover under half, and the rest lacks a known reason. Recorded for this sample are more than 11,000 clones; 85% to 95% of them occurred a single time. The top ten hold about 2.6% of the sample. The germline V end is reduced by 5 bases and the J end by 4 bases; junction bases left unmatched: 10. The CDR3 covers 16 residues, taking in both the cysteine and the phenylalanine. Just the 48-base CDR3 DNA is kept, in frame starting at base 1. The CDR1 and CDR2 encoded by the germline V gene are MDHEN and SYDVKM.

The chain is encoded by TRBV28 joined to TRBJ2-7, with 11 middle bases fitting TRBD1. The sequencing used peripheral blood, collected in the second trimester of pregnancy. The sequence was obtained from a female donor in good health, enrolled as a control in a pregnancy study. The DNA sequence follows: TGTGCCAGCAGTCCAAGCGGGACAGGGGGTCGGTACGAGCAGTACTTC. This encodes CASSPSGTGGRYEQYF.